This T cell receptor (beta chain) was recovered during a study of PD-L1 blockade in urothelial cancer. The overall study: Males with bladder-origin urothelial cancer constituted about 90% of the 29 patients. Blood samples contained a median about 140,000 T cells.

Synthetic templates analogous to TCR were spiked into all PCRs individually. Some clones are missing from TCRdb's copy, which holds only in-frame ones; the method was immunoSEQ multiplex PCR. The sample carries more than 75,000 clones, 80% to 85% recorded once. Time point reported: pretreatment peripheral blood. It was locally advanced or metastatic urothelial carcinoma that patients had. Germline V gene lookup returns CDR1 MDHEN and CDR2 SYDVKM. The CDR3 is 13 residues long. Losses at the gene ends were 6 bases for V and 6 bases for J; bases not matched to a gene: 6. The sample here was PBMCs, taken around atezolizumab (anti-PD-L1) treatment. This clonotype was sampled from a man in his sixties with urothelial cancer. The chain carries TRBV28 and TRBJ1-2, with TRBD1 matching 8 bases. The CDR3 coding sequence is TGTGCCAGCAGGACCCAGGGGGCCAATGGCTACACCTTC. This gives the protein CASRTQGANGYTF.